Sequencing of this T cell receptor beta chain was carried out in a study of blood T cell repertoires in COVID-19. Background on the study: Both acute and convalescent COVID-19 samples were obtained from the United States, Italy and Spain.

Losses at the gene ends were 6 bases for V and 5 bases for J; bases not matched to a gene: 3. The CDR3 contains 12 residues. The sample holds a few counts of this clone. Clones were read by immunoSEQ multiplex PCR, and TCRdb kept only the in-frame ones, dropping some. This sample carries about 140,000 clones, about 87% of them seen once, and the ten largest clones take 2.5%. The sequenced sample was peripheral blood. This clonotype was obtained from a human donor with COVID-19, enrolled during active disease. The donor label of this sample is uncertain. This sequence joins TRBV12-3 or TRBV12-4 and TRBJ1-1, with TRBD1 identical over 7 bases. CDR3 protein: CASRQGSTEAFF. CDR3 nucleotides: TGTGCCAGCAGACAGGGGAGTACTGAAGCTTTCTTT.